This TCR beta chain was found in a study of T cell responses to AZD1222 COVID-19 vaccine. The repertoire was sequenced with immunoSEQ multiplex PCR; TCRdb's copy has only in-frame clones and lacks some. Here the sample spans about 150,000 clones, 70% to 90% being singletons. As regards this clone: No antigen is known for it.

Overall study findings and caveats: Among those given AZD1222, only 5 to 7 were seropositive at baseline. Nearly half of the spike-specific TCRs reportedly recognize variant regions that carry no mutations. The donors showed a predominance of white British ancestry and of females, with possible underestimation of clonal diversity. Repertoire sampling happened only post peak T cell response.

The sample here was peripheral blood, taken on day 0 of MenACWY control vaccination. This TCR was recovered from an adult in good health.

CDR3 residues: CASKTGMGSGELFF. The CDR3 DNA reads TGTGCCAGCAAGACAGGGATGGGGTCCGGGGAGCTGTTTTTT. The V gene is TRBV2, the J gene TRBJ2-2; 7 bases map to TRBD1. In germline, CDR1 is SNHLY, CDR2 FYNNEI. The CDR3 length is 14 residues. The V and J ends lost 7 bases and 6 bases, in that order; junction bases with no gene match: 8.